This paragraph covers one T cell receptor beta chain sequence. Its antigen is unidentified. The assay was run at deep level. Method: immunoSEQ multiplex PCR; TCRdb's copy keeps in-frame clones and lacks some. Seen here are a few million clones, approximately 95% observed once, and the top ten hold around 0.13%. The entry originates in a study of shared clonotypes between healthy human individuals. Overall study: CD4 naive and CD4 memory each took three plates per donor, while CD8 naive took two and CD8 memory one. Study-level results: In having few donors, the study represented limited genetic and exposure-history diversity. Among non-shared clonotypes, generation probabilities were lower than among those shared by all four donors.

Germline V gene sequence: CDR1 KGHSH, CDR2 LQKENI. Trimming took off 6 bases at V and 12 bases at J, with 20 bases between the two ends. This CDR3 is built from 14 residues. The rearrangement uses TRBV18 and TRBJ1-4; D remains unclear. The sequencing input was naive CD4+ T cells sorted from blood. The sample's subset: CD45RA+ positively selected. The sequence was obtained from a man between 18 and 29 years old in good health. The CDR3 protein is CASSPRQDGAELFF. The CDR3 region has the DNA TGTGCCAGCTCCCCCAGGCAAGACGGTGCGGAACTGTTTTTT.